This entry concerns a single T cell receptor beta chain. The entry originates in a study of T-cell memory formation after mild COVID-19. MiXCR was run by TCRdb on the 5' RACE reads, yielding one entry per CDR3 protein. The sample contains approximately 110,000 distinct CDR3 sequences, approximately 21% of which appear only once. From germline, CDR1 is MNHEY and CDR2 SVGAGI. J gave up 2 bases and V 5 bases, and 4 bases lay outside the gene matches. The CDR3 loop spans 15 amino acids. This TCR was sampled from a man between 18 and 29 years old who had mild COVID-19 (a few samples of this study predate the infection). Cell type and time point are not known. This chain connects TRBV6-5 to TRBJ2-3; TRBD1 matches at 10 bases. Sequenced material: PBMCs or a T cell subset sorted from them (not recorded which). The CDR3 protein is CASSGQGGPTDTQYF. The CDR3 DNA reads as TGTGCCAGCAGTGGACAGGGGGGCCCCACAGATACGCAGTATTTT.